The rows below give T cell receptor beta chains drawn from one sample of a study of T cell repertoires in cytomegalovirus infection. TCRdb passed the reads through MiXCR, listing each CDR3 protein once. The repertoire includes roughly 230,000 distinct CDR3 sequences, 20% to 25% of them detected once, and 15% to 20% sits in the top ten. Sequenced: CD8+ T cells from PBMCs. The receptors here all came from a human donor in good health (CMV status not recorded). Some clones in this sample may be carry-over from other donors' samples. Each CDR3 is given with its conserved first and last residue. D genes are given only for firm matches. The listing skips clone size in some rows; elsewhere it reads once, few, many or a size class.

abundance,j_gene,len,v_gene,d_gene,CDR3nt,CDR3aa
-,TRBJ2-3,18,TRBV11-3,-,TGTGCCAGCAGCTTAGTACGTCTCCCCGGCGTTTACACAGATACGCAGTATTTT,CASSLVRLPGVYTDTQYF
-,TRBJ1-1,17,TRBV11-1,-,TGTGCCAGCAGCGACTCATCCAGGGTTTTGATGAACACTGAAGCTTTCTTT,CASSDSSRVLMNTEAFF
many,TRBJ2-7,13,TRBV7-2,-,TGTGCCAGCAGCTTAGTAACAGCCTCCGAGCAGTACTTC,CASSLVTASEQYF
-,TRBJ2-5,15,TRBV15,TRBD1,TGTGCCACCAGCCTCCGGGGCAGGGGGCAAGAGACCCAGTACTTC,CATSLRGRGQETQYF
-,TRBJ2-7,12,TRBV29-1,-,TGCAGCGTTGAGGGGACTGCCTACGAGCAGTACTTC,CSVEGTAYEQYF
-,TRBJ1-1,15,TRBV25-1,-,TGTGCCAGCAGCGGGTGGGGGGCACCGAACACTGAAGCTTTCTTT,CASSGWGAPNTEAFF
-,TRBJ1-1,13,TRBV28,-,TGTGCCAGCAGTTTGGGGTTGCGGACTGAAGCTTTCTTT,CASSLGLRTEAFF
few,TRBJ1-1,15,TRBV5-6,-,TGTGCCAGCAGCTTGGCTTTGACAGGAAACACTGAAGCTTTCTTT,CASSLALTGNTEAFF
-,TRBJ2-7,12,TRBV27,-,TGTGCCAGCAGTTACCTCGGCGCTGAGCAGTACTTC,CASSYLGAEQYF
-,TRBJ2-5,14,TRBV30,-,TGTGCCTGGAGTGTGTTCCGGGGACAAGAGACCCAGTACTTC,CAWSVFRGQETQYF
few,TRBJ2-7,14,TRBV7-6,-,TGTGCCAGCAGCTTAACGATCGGGTTCTACGAGCAGTACTTC,CASSLTIGFYEQYF
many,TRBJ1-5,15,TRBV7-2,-,TGTGCCAGCAGCTTATCCGGGGGGCTTCGGCAGCCCCAGCATTTT,CASSLSGGLRQPQHF
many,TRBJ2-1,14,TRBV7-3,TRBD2,TGTGCCAGCAGCCCGCTTGGGGGGAGGGATGAGCAGTTCTTC,CASSPLGGRDEQFF
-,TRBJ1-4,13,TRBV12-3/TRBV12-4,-,TGTGCCAGCAGTGGGGGGGTCTATGAAAAACTGTTTTTT,CASSGGVYEKLFF
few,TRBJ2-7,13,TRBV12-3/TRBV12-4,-,TGTGCCAGCAGTTTGGGGGTAGTGGACGAGCAGTACTTC,CASSLGVVDEQYF
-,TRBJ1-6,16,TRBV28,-,TGTGCCGGCAGTTTAAGTTCCTTAGTCTATAATTCACCCCTCCACTTT,CAGSLSSLVYNSPLHF
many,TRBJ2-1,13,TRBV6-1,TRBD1,TGTGCCGTGGGACAGAGAAGGGGCAATGAGCAGTTCTTC,CAVGQRRGNEQFF
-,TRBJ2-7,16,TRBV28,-,TGTGCCAGCAGTTTTAGGGGCAGGGGAGTAGGGCACGAGCAGTACTTC,CASSFRGRGVGHEQYF
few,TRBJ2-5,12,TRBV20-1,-,TGCAGACCCGGAATGGTTAAAGAGACCCAGTACTTC,CRPGMVKETQYF
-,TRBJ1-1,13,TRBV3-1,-,TGTGCCAGCAGCCCTACAGGGAGCACTGAAGCTTTCTTT,CASSPTGSTEAFF
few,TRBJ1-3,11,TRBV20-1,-,TGCAGTGCAGAGAGCGGAAACACCATATATTTT,CSAESGNTIYF
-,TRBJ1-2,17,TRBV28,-,TGTGCCAGCAGCTCCGTTTTACAGATTTTTATAAGCTATGGCTACACCTTC,CASSSVLQIFISYGYTF
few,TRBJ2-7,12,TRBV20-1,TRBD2,TGCAGTGCTGGGGGACTACAAGACGAGCAGTACTTC,CSAGGLQDEQYF
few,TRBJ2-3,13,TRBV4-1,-,TGCGCCAGCAGCCGAGCCTTCACAGATACGCAGTATTTT,CASSRAFTDTQYF
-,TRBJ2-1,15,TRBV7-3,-,TGTGCCAGCAGCTTAACGGGGGGGACAGTCAATGAGCAGTTCTTC,CASSLTGGTVNEQFF
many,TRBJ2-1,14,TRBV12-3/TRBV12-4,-,TGTGCCAGCCGTGCCCAGGGGAAGAACAATGAGCAGTTCTTC,CASRAQGKNNEQFF
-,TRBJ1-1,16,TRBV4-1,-,TGCGCCAGCAGCCAAGAATTTGCGAGGATGAACACTGAAGCTTTCTTT,CASSQEFARMNTEAFF
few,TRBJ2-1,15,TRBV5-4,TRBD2,TGTGCCAGCATAAGCGGGGGCGACTCCTACAATGAGCAGTTCTTC,CASISGGDSYNEQFF
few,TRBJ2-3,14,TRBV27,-,TGTGCCAGCAGTCCCCAGGACTGGGAAGATACGCAGTATTTT,CASSPQDWEDTQYF
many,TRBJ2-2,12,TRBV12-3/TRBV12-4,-,TGTGCCAGCAGTCCCCAGGGCGGGGAGCTGTTTTTT,CASSPQGGELFF
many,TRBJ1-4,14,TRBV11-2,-,TGTGCCAGCAGCCCCATGAGGGGGAATGAAAAACTGTTTTTT,CASSPMRGNEKLFF
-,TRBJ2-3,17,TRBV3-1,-,TGTGCCAGCAGCCACCCGGGGAGGGGGCTCGGCACAGATACGCAGTATTTT,CASSHPGRGLGTDTQYF
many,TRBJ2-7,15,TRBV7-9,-,TGTGCCAGCAGCTTCGGCAGGGCCAGTTCCTACGAGCAGTACTTC,CASSFGRASSYEQYF
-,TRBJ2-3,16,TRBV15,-,TGTGCCACCAGCAGAGAATCAGTATTAGACACAGATACGCAGTATTTT,CATSRESVLDTDTQYF
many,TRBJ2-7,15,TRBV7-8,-,TGTGCCAGCAGCTTAGTTACGGGACACAACTACGAGCAGTACTTC,CASSLVTGHNYEQYF
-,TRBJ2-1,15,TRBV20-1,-,TGCAGTGCTAGTTACGCGGACCTTCCTTACAATGAGCAGTTCTTC,CSASYADLPYNEQFF
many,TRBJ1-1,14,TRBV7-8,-,TGTGCCAGCAGCTTAGTTGGGGCGAACACTGAAGCTTTCTTT,CASSLVGANTEAFF